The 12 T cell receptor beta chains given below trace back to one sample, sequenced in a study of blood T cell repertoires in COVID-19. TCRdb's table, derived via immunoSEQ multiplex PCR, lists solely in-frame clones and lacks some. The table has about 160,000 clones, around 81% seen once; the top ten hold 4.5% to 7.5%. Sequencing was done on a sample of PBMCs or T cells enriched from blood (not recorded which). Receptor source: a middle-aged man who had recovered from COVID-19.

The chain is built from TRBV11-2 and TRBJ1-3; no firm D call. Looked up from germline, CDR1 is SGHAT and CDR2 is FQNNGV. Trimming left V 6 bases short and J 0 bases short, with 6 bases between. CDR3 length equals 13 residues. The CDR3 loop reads CASRESSGNTIYF. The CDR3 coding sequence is TGTGCCAGCAGAGAGAGCTCTGGAAACACCATATATTTT.

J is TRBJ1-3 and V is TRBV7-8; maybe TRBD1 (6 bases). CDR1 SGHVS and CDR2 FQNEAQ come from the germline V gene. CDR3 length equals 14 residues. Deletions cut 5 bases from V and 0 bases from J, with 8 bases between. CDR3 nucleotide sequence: TGTGCCAGCAGCGGCAGGGGCTCTGGAAACACCATATATTTT. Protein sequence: CASSGRGSGNTIYF.

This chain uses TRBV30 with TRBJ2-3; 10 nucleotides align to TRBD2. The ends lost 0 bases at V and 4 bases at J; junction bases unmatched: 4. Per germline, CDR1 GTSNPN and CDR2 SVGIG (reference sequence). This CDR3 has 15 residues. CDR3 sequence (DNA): TGTGCCTGGAGTGTACAGCGGGGGGGCCCAGATACGCAGTATTTT. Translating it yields CAWSVQRGGPDTQYF.

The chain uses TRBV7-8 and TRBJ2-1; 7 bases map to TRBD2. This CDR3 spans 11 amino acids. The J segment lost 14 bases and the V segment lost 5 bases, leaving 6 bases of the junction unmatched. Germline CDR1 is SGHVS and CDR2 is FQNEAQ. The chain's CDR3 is CASSPGLEKFF. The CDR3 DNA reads TGTGCCAGCAGCCCAGGACTAGAGAAGTTCTTC.

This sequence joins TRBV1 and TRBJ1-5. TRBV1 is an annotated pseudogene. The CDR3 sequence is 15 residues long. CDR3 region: CTSSARGSSNQPQHF. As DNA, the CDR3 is TGCACCAGCAGTGCGCGGGGGTCTAGCAATCAGCCCCAGCATTTT.

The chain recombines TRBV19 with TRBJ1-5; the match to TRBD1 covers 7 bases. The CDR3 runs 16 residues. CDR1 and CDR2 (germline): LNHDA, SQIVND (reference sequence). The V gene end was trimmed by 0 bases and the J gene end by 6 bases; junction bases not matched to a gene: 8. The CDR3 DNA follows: TGTGCCAGTAGTATAGACAGTAAGGGGGCCCTTCAGCCCCAGCATTTT. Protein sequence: CASSIDSKGALQPQHF.

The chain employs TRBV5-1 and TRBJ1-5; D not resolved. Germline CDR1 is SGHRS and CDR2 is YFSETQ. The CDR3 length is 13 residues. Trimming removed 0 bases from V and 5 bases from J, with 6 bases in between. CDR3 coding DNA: TGCGCCAGCAGCTTGGATCGGGATCAGCCCCAGCATTTT. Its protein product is CASSLDRDQPQHF.

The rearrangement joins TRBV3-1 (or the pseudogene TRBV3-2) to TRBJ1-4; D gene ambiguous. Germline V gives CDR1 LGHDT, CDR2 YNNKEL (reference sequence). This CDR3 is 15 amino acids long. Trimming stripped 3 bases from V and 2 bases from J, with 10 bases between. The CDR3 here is CASSHAGATNEKLFF. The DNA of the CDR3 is TGTGCCAGCAGCCACGCCGGAGCCACTAATGAAAAACTGTTTTTT.

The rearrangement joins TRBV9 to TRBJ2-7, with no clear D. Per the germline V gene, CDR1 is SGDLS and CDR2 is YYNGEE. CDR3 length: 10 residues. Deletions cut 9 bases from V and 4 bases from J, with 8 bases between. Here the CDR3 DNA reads TGTGCCACGACAATGTACGAGCAGTACGTC. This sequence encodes CATTMYEQYV.

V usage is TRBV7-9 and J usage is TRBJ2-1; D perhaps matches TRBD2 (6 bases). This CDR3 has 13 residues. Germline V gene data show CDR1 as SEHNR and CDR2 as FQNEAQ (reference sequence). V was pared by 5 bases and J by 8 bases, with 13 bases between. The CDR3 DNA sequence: TGTGCCAGCAGCACACGCGGGGTTGATGAGCAGTTCTTC. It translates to CASSTRGVDEQFF.

The chain's CDR3 is CATSDDTRDLETQYF. The CDR3 nucleotides are TGTGCCACCAGTGATGACACCAGGGATTTGGAGACCCAGTACTTC. This chain joins TRBV24-1 and TRBJ2-5; D may be TRBD1 (5 bases). Germline V gives CDR1 KGHDR, CDR2 SFDVKD. The CDR3 has 15 residues. The V end lost 3 bases, the J end lost 5 bases, and 15 bases lay between the germline ends.

DNA for the CDR3: TGTGCCAGCAGCTTGGGACAGGGGCCTAACTATGGCTACACCTTC. This encodes CASSLGQGPNYGYTF. The chain couples TRBV5-5 to TRBJ1-2, with 8 bases aligning to TRBD1. The CDR3 is 15 residues long. The junction had 1 base not matched to a gene; V was cut back by 0 bases and J by 0 bases. Germline V gene lookup returns CDR1 SGHKS and CDR2 YYEKEE (reference sequence). The variable domain in full, completed from reference TRBV5-5 and TRBJ1-2, reads DAGVTQSPTHLIKTRGQQVTLRCSPISGHKSVSWYQQVLGQGPQFIFQYYEKEERGRGNFPDRFSARQFPNYSSELNVNALLLGDSALYLCASSLGQGPNYGYTFGSGTRLTVV.